The 13 T cell receptor beta chains in this list originate from one sample, sequenced in a study of blood T cell repertoires in COVID-19. Sequencing was performed with immunoSEQ multiplex PCR; in TCRdb, only in-frame clones are kept and a portion is missing. This sample carries almost 95,000 clones, approximately 84% of them seen once, and the ten largest clones take approximately 6.5%. What was sequenced was peripheral blood. These receptors were collected from a man between 60 and 75 years old with acute or convalescent COVID-19.

This rearrangement joins TRBV18 to TRBJ1-2; the match to TRBD1 covers 8 bases. The CDR3 has 16 amino acids. J lost 3 bases, V lost 0 bases, and 6 bases had no gene match. Germline CDR1 and CDR2: KGHSH and LQKENI. In nucleotides, the CDR3 is TGTGCCAGCTCACCACCACTTCAGGGGGCATACTATGGCTACACCTTC. Protein: CASSPPLQGAYYGYTF.

V is TRBV25-1 and J is TRBJ2-5; 7 bases align to TRBD2. The junction had 3 bases not matched to a gene; V was cut back by 3 bases and J by 5 bases. CDR1 and CDR2 from the germline V gene are MGHDK and SYGVNS. CDR3 length equals 13 residues. The CDR3 spells CASSEGGSETQYF. The CDR3 region has the DNA TGTGCCAGCAGTGAGGGAGGGAGCGAGACCCAGTACTTC. The full variable domain, with the rest looked up from reference TRBV25-1 and TRBJ2-5, is EADIYQTPRYLVIGTGKKITLECSQTMGHDKMYWYQQDPGMELHLIHYSYGVNSTEKGDLSSESTVSRIRTEHFPLTLESARPSHTSQYLCASSEGGSETQYFGPGTRLLVL.

The chain combines TRBV5-4 with TRBJ2-1; TRBD2 agrees at 10 bases. The CDR3 totals 15 residues. CDR1 and CDR2 from the germline V gene are SGHNT and YYREEE (reference sequence). J gave up 5 bases and V 4 bases, and 6 bases lay outside the gene matches. CDR3 sequence: CASSPAGGINNEQFF. Written as DNA, the CDR3 is TGTGCCAGCAGCCCAGCGGGGGGGATAAACAATGAGCAGTTCTTC.

This chain uses TRBV19 with TRBJ1-3; 9 positions match TRBD1. Germline lookup yields CDR1 LNHDA and CDR2 SQIVND (reference sequence). The ends lost 4 bases at V and 0 bases at J; junction bases unmatched: 16. This CDR3 is built from 20 residues. CDR3 nucleotides: TGTGCCAGTAGTACCGGTCCCGGGACAGGGAGAGCCCGCTCTGGAAACACCATATATTTT. As protein: CASSTGPGTGRARSGNTIYF.

The rearrangement links TRBV28 to TRBJ1-2; D gene unclear. V lost 1 base, J lost 2 bases, and 8 bases lay in between. The CDR3 spans 14 residues. Per germline, CDR1 MDHEN and CDR2 SYDVKM. CDR3 bases: TGTGCCAGCAGTTTATCGCTAACCAACTATGGCTACACCTTC. Amino acids: CASSLSLTNYGYTF.

The rearrangement uses TRBV10-2 and TRBJ1-2; 9 positions agree with TRBD1. The CDR3 loop spans 13 amino acids. Trimming removed 6 bases from V and 10 bases from J; junction bases left unmatched: 9. Germline CDR1 and CDR2: WSHSY and SAAADI. Here the CDR3 DNA reads TGCGCCAGCAGGGGACAGGGCCTAGTTGCCTACACCTTC. This gives the protein CASRGQGLVAYTF.

Note on this clone: In the same sample, other DNA sequences code for this CDR3. The gene calls are TRBV2 and TRBJ1-5; D perhaps matches TRBD1 (5 bases). CDR3 length equals 14 residues. Trimming removed 0 bases at V and 7 bases at J, with 10 bases between. Germline V gene data show CDR1 as SNHLY and CDR2 as FYNNEI. The CDR3 reads CASSEAGVKQPQHF. The CDR3 DNA reads TGTGCCAGCAGTGAAGCAGGGGTAAAGCAGCCCCAGCATTTT.

V is TRBV24-1 and J is TRBJ2-2, with 7 bases fitting TRBD1. The V and J ends lost 6 bases and 7 bases, in that order; junction bases with no gene match: 7. Per germline, CDR1 KGHDR and CDR2 SFDVKD. This CDR3 contains 14 residues. In DNA, the CDR3 is TGTGCCACCAGTAAAGGGGGCGCCGACGGGGAGCTGTTTTTT. Encoded protein: CATSKGGADGELFF.

This chain links TRBV9 with TRBJ2-1, with D possibly TRBD2 on 5 matching bases. Germline V gene sequence: CDR1 SGDLS, CDR2 YYNGEE. Trimming left V 2 bases short and J 10 bases short, with 16 bases between. The CDR3 is 14 amino acids. The CDR3 reads CASSVSSGLDEQFF. CDR3 sequence (DNA): TGTGCCAGCAGCGTCAGTTCGGGGTTGGACGAGCAGTTCTTC.

V gene TRBV5-6 combines with J gene TRBJ2-5, with 8 nucleotides matching TRBD1. The CDR3 covers 14 residues. Germline CDR1 SGHDT, CDR2 YYEEEE. The ends lost 0 bases at V and 5 bases at J; junction bases unmatched: 3. The CDR3 bases are TGTGCCAGCAGCTTGGAGTACAGGGGGGAGACCCAGTACTTC. It codes for CASSLEYRGETQYF.

The V call is TRBV11-3, the J call TRBJ2-1; no clear D. The CDR3 extends over 14 amino acids. V was shortened by 0 bases and J by 9 bases, with 12 bases between the two germline ends. The germline gives CDR1 SGHNT, CDR2 YENEEA. The CDR3 spells CASSLEAGSSEQFF. As DNA, the CDR3 is TGTGCCAGCAGCTTAGAGGCCGGGTCCAGTGAGCAGTTCTTC.

This sequence joins TRBV7-2 and TRBJ1-6; 9 nucleotides align to TRBD1. Looked up from germline, CDR1 is SGHTA and CDR2 is FQGNSA. CDR3 length: 15 amino acids. The ends lost 0 bases at V and 10 bases at J; junction bases unmatched: 4. The CDR3 sequence is CASSLATGGGSPLHF. The CDR3 DNA reads as TGTGCCAGCAGCTTAGCAACAGGGGGCGGATCACCCCTCCACTTT.

The chain carries TRBV7-3 and TRBJ2-2; TRBD1 aligns across 8 bases. V shed 5 bases, J shed 7 bases, and the junction held 6 bases outside the gene matches. The CDR3 is made up of 14 amino acids. Looked up from germline, CDR1 is SGHTA and CDR2 is FQGTGA. CDR3 residues: CASSPDRVSGELFF. Written as DNA, the CDR3 is TGTGCCAGCAGCCCGGACAGGGTTAGCGGGGAGCTGTTTTTT.